This T cell receptor (beta chain) was recorded in a study of blood T cell repertoires in COVID-19. In the study overall: Acute-phase and convalescent COVID-19 samples originated in the United States, Italy and Spain. PBMCs, B-cell-depleted T cells, or T cells provided the cDNA or gDNA that made up the material.

There are 18 residues in the CDR3. The V segment lost 1 base and the J segment 3 bases; nucleotides outside the gene matches: 11. The germline gives CDR1 SEHNR, CDR2 FQNEAQ (reference sequence). Sequencing used immunoSEQ multiplex PCR; TCRdb keeps in-frame clones, though not all of them. The sample holds about 170,000 clones; 80% to 90% are singletons and the top ten take 7.5% to 9.5%. The J gene is TRBJ2-7, the V gene TRBV7-9, with 11 bases matching TRBD2. Material: peripheral blood. This receptor was identified in a man aged 35 to 55 who had recovered from COVID-19. The CDR3 DNA reads TGTGCCAGCAGCTTAGGGACTAGCGGGCGATGGGTAGGCTACGAGCAGTACTTC. This sequence encodes CASSLGTSGRWVGYEQYF.